In this sample, the clone carrying this T cell receptor beta chain turned up a few times. Repertoires were generated with immunoSEQ multiplex PCR, while TCRdb's copy carries only in-frame clones and drops some. The repertoire has more than 85,000 clones, about 83% of them found once; the top ten carry 0.5% to 0.55%. The data are from a study of OX40 agonist ivuxolimab in advanced cancers. The sequence came from an adult with an advanced solid tumor such as melanoma, head and neck, liver or kidney cancer. Sample: CD4+ or CD8+ T cells sorted from blood, taken in a trial of the OX40 agonist ivuxolimab.

The chain's CDR3 is CASSMWGTSNYGYTF. The CDR3 DNA sequence: TGTGCCAGTAGTATGTGGGGGACTTCCAACTATGGCTACACCTTC. This sequence joins TRBV19 and TRBJ1-2; the D gene is possibly TRBD1 (5 bases). V was trimmed by 3 bases and J by 2 bases, leaving 13 bases between them. There are 15 residues in the CDR3. The germline CDR1 and CDR2 sequences are LNHDA and SQIVND (reference sequence).